What follows describes a single T cell receptor beta chain. The antigen it binds to is not known. Base-call qualities are not available, and no considerably larger clone is one nucleotide away. The sample originates from a study of response to subunit inactivated influenza vaccine (dated by TCRdb to the late 2010s). About the full investigation: To follow how T cells responded to a trivalent subunit inactivated influenza vaccine, the researchers relied on deep quantitative profiling of the T cell receptor repertoire. What the research found in general, with its limitations: The authors proposed that each seasonal influenza vaccination may bring in only a limited number of new T cells.

The library was prepared using RT-PCR. Sequencing took place on an Illumina HiSeq 2500. The public reads were quality trimmed at Q25 with fastp and then assembled into clones with MiXCR by TCRdb, keeping productive beta chains. For every CDR3 protein sequence, its rows merge into one entry that carries the most common genes and DNA. For this sample there are 490,000 or so distinct CDR3 sequences; 7.6% appear just once. The ten largest clonotypes hold over 10% of the sample. Relative to germline, V is missing 0 bases and J is missing 6 bases, with 2 bases of the junction outside any gene match. CDR1 is given as MNHEY and CDR2 as SVGAGI, both from the germline V gene. The CDR3 measures 15 amino acids from cysteine to phenylalanine. Only CDR3 DNA remains: 45 bases, in frame from the first base.

The rearrangement joined TRBV6-5 to TRBJ1-4; 9 bases in the junction line up with TRBD1. The source was PBMCs from blood, collected around 25 months after vaccination. The source of this sequence is a man aged 45 to 70 who received an inactivated influenza vaccine. Donor details come from another sample of the same person, matched by shared clones. The DNA is TGTGCCAGCAGTTACTCTCGACAGGGGGATGAAAAACTGTTTTTT. It translates as CASSYSRQGDEKLFF.